This TCR beta chain was found in a study of T cells expressing NK-cell markers. Study overall: Sorted CD3+CD56-NKG2C+, CD3+CD56+NKG2C- and CD3+CD56+NKG2C+ T cells were the source of the TCR beta repertoires.

One entry per CDR3 protein, without DNA, is what TCRdb gives after re-calling the 5' RACE reads. This table lists a few hundred thousand distinct CDR3 sequences. With respect to this clonotype: No antigen is known for it.

Study findings and constraints: Expanded clones of NKG2C+ T cells had an unclear HCMV specificity. Several of the donors also had these clonotypes leading their CD3+CD56-NKG2C+ fraction. The contribution of dominant NKG2C+ clonotypes to CD8+ T cells in five to seven donors was roughly 1.0-7.5%.

The CDR3 is 13 residues long. The receptor was isolated from a woman aged 45-59 years in good health. The specimen sequenced was blood T cells: a sorted CD56 or NKG2C T cell subset, CD4+ or CD8+ T cells, or bulk PBMC T cells (not recorded which). This chain uses TRBV12-3 or TRBV12-4 with TRBJ2-3; TCRdb's D call, TRBD2, is unchecked because there is no DNA. The CDR3 here is CASALPGTDTQYF.